A selection of T cell receptor beta chains follows, all from one sample in a study of vaccination and CD4 T cells after COVID-19. No cognate antigen is known for these TCRs. TCRdb ran MiXCR on the PCR reads and lists one entry per CDR3 protein. This table holds roughly 12,000 distinct CDR3 sequences, under 55% found once. Sample: CD4+ T cells from blood, cultured in vitro. The receptors come from a human donor who had recovered from COVID-19. The CDR3 runs from the conserved cysteine through the conserved F or W. Each record gives: J gene, CDR3 length, D gene, V gene, clone size, CDR3 DNA, CDR3 protein. The D gene is left open where the match is weak. Clone size is shown for a subset of rows, as once, few, many or a class of expanded clone.

>TRBJ1-1|12|TRBD1|TRBV6-2/TRBV6-3|once
TGTGCCAGCAGTTACTCTACAGGGGAGTCTTTCTTT
CASSYSTGESFF
>TRBJ2-4|18|TRBD2|TRBV11-2|few
TGTGCCAGCAGCTTACGACCTAGCGGCCCACGGGACAAAAACATTCAGTACTTC
CASSLRPSGPRDKNIQYF
>TRBJ2-5|11|-|TRBV20-1|few
TGCAGTGCTAGACTCGGGGAGACCCAGTACTTC
CSARLGETQYF
>TRBJ2-5|14|-|TRBV11-3|once
TGTGCCAGCAGCCCAGGGAGAGTCCAAGAGACCCAGTACTTC
CASSPGRVQETQYF
>TRBJ1-5|14|-|TRBV28|few
TGTGCCAGCAGTTTTTACCAGGCCGGCCAGCCCCAGCATTTT
CASSFYQAGQPQHF
>TRBJ2-7|14|TRBD1|TRBV15|few
TGTGCCACCCTTCGACAGGGAGTCTCCTACGAGCAGTACTTC
CATLRQGVSYEQYF
>TRBJ2-4|15|TRBD2|TRBV6-5|few
TGTGCCAGCAGTTACTCGTCCAGCGGGAGAGACATTCAGTACTTC
CASSYSSSGRDIQYF
>TRBJ2-3|11|-|TRBV12-3/TRBV12-4|-
TGTGCCAGCGGAGGGAGAGATACGCAGTATTTT
CASGGRDTQYF
>TRBJ2-3|17|TRBD2|TRBV7-8|few
TGTGCCAGCAGCTCACTTTTGGGACTAGCGTCGTCAGATACGCAGTATTTT
CASSSLLGLASSDTQYF
>TRBJ2-6|20|-|TRBV19|-
TGTGCCAGTAGTACCGATACTAGCAGTTCGGGATTCTCTGGGGCCAACGTCCTGACTTTC
CASSTDTSSSGFSGANVLTF
>TRBJ2-7|14|-|TRBV6-1|-
TGTGCCAGCAGTAGGGGCGGAAGCTCCTACGAGCAGTACTTC
CASSRGGSSYEQYF
>TRBJ2-5|19|-|TRBV21-1|-
TGTGCCAGCAGCAAAGCCCCCTCCGGGACTAGGAGAGGTAAAGAGACCCAGTACTTC
CASSKAPSGTRRGKETQYF
>TRBJ2-7|15|-|TRBV27|-
TGTGCCAGCGGGAAAGTGGACACCACCTCCTACGAGCAGTACTTC
CASGKVDTTSYEQYF
>TRBJ2-7|15|-|TRBV10-3|few
TGTGCCATCAGTACCGGGACAACGGTTCGGAACGAGCAGTACTTC
CAISTGTTVRNEQYF
>TRBJ2-7|14|TRBD1|TRBV6-1|-
TGTGCCAGTTCGACAGGGGGAGTTAGCTACGAGCAGTACTTC
CASSTGGVSYEQYF
>TRBJ2-1|15|-|TRBV6-5|once
TGTGCCAGCAGTTCCCAGTCGAGCTCCTACAATGAGCAGTTCTTC
CASSSQSSSYNEQFF
>TRBJ2-7|15|-|TRBV7-2|few
TGTGCCAGCAGCCCCCTTGGGGCGGGTCCCTACGAGCAGTACTTC
CASSPLGAGPYEQYF
>TRBJ2-6|16|TRBD1|TRBV7-3|-
TGTGCCAGCAGCTTAAACAGGGGCTTCGGGGCCAACGTCCTGACTTTC
CASSLNRGFGANVLTF
>TRBJ2-7|15|-|TRBV28|-
TGTGCCAGCAGGTCAAGTGGGTACGATTCCGACGAGCAGTACTTC
CASRSSGYDSDEQYF
>TRBJ2-7|14|TRBD2|TRBV10-3|-
TGTGCCATCAGCGTCGGGAGGGATACCTACGAGCAGTACTTC
CAISVGRDTYEQYF
>TRBJ2-7|14|-|TRBV27|-
TGTGCCAGCAGTGAAACAGGGTTTTCCTACGAGCAGTACTTC
CASSETGFSYEQYF
>TRBJ2-5|13|-|TRBV28|few
TGTGCCAGCAGTTTCGGGGCGGTGAAGACCCAGTACTTC
CASSFGAVKTQYF
>TRBJ2-2|18|TRBD1|TRBV5-1|-
TGCGCCAGCAGCACTCTTACCGGGACAGGGGGGAACACCGGGGAGCTGTTTTTT
CASSTLTGTGGNTGELFF
>TRBJ2-5|16|TRBD1|TRBV28|-
TGTGCCAGCAGAAGGGACAGTGGGGCATTATACGAGACCCAGTACTTC
CASRRDSGALYETQYF
>TRBJ2-7|18|TRBD1|TRBV6-1|-
TGTGCCAGTAGCGCTCGTGGGACAGGGGGTAGTCGGTCCTACGAGCAGTACTTC
CASSARGTGGSRSYEQYF
>TRBJ2-3|14|-|TRBV27|medium-sized
TGTGCCAGCAGTCCCCCCCCCCCCTCAGATACGCAGTATTTT
CASSPPPPSDTQYF
>TRBJ2-3|15|TRBD2|TRBV30|few
TGTGCCGGACAGGGACTAGCGGGAAGCACAGATACGCAGTATTTT
CAGQGLAGSTDTQYF
>TRBJ2-1|17|-|TRBV21-1|few
TGTGCCAGCAGCAAAGTTCCGGGACCCGTCCTTTATGGTGAGCAGTTCTTC
CASSKVPGPVLYGEQFF
>TRBJ1-1|15|TRBD1|TRBV30|-
TGTGCCTGGAGTGTGCCAGGGGGAATGAACACTGAAGCTTTCTTT
CAWSVPGGMNTEAFF
>TRBJ2-3|15|-|TRBV20-1|few
TGCAGTGCGCACACTCTCGGGGGTGAACCAGATACGCAGTATTTT
CSAHTLGGEPDTQYF
>TRBJ2-5|16|-|TRBV20-1|-
TGCAGTGCTAGAGCCTACCTGGCGGCCGAACAAGAGACCCAGTACTTC
CSARAYLAAEQETQYF
>TRBJ2-5|14|-|TRBV27|-
TGTGCCAGCAGTTCGCAGACCTCCAGAGAGACCCAGTACTTC
CASSSQTSRETQYF
>TRBJ2-3|14|-|TRBV18|-
TGTGCCAGCTCACGTTCCGGGAGCACAGATACGCAGTATTTT
CASSRSGSTDTQYF
>TRBJ2-1|16|-|TRBV15|-
TGTGCCACCAGCACCCCCAGGGGTCGAGTAGCCAATGAGCAGTTCTTC
CATSTPRGRVANEQFF
>TRBJ2-6|15|-|TRBV7-2|-
TGTGCCAGCAGCTCCTCCCCCTCTGGGGCCAACGTCCTGACTTTC
CASSSSPSGANVLTF
>TRBJ1-4|18|-|TRBV20-1|-
TGCAGTGCTCCGGACCTCAGACAGAACACTGCAACTAATGAAAAACTGTTTTTT
CSAPDLRQNTATNEKLFF
>TRBJ1-1|14|-|TRBV20-1|few
TGCAGTGCTAGAAGGGTTAGGTGGGACACTGAAGCTTTCTTT
CSARRVRWDTEAFF
>TRBJ2-6|16|-|TRBV18|medium-sized
TGTGCCAGCTCACAGCAGCAGGGTGCTGGGGCCAACGTCCTGACTTTC
CASSQQQGAGANVLTF
>TRBJ1-2|11|-|TRBV28|-
TGTGCCAGCTACGCGTTATATGGCTACACCTTC
CASYALYGYTF
>TRBJ2-5|11|-|TRBV2|medium-sized
TGTGCCACCAAGCTCGGCGAGACCCAGTACTTC
CATKLGETQYF
>TRBJ2-7|14|-|TRBV6-2/TRBV6-3|-
TGTGCCAGCAACCTACAGGCAAACTCCTACGAGCAGTACTTC
CASNLQANSYEQYF
>TRBJ2-5|14|-|TRBV20-1|once
TGCAGTGCTAGGGCGGACAGCCAACGAGAGACCCAGTACTTC
CSARADSQRETQYF
>TRBJ1-3|16|-|TRBV25-1|-
TGTGCCAGCAGTGGGTCGACACCTCGCTCTGGAAACACCATATATTTT
CASSGSTPRSGNTIYF
>TRBJ2-1|13|-|TRBV12-3/TRBV12-4|-
TGTGCCAGCAGTTTAGAACAGGTTGGTGAGCAGTTCTTC
CASSLEQVGEQFF
>TRBJ1-1|15|-|TRBV11-3|-
TGTGCCAGCAGTCCCGGGGGAGACATGAACACTGAAGCTTTCTTT
CASSPGGDMNTEAFF
>TRBJ1-1|11|-|TRBV7-2|-
TGTGCCAGCAGCTTAGCCAGTGAAGCTTTCTTT
CASSLASEAFF
>TRBJ1-2|13|-|TRBV12-3/TRBV12-4|few
TGTGCCAGCAGTCTACAGTGGGGGTATGGCTACACCTTC
CASSLQWGYGYTF
>TRBJ1-6|15|-|TRBV12-3/TRBV12-4|-
TGTGCCAGCAGTTTAGCTGGGGGGCGAAATTCACCCCTCCACTTT
CASSLAGGRNSPLHF
>TRBJ2-1|14|-|TRBV20-1|-
TGCAGTGCTAGGGAGTTCACTCTAGTAAGCGAGCAGTTCTTC
CSAREFTLVSEQFF
>TRBJ2-1|15|TRBD2|TRBV28|-
TGTGCCAGCACCGGGGGGGGGCGCCTATACAATGAGCAGTTCTTC
CASTGGGRLYNEQFF
>TRBJ2-2|16|-|TRBV28|few
TGTGCCAGCAACCAATGGAGGGGGAGGAACACCGGGGAGCTGTTTTTT
CASNQWRGRNTGELFF
>TRBJ1-5|16|TRBD1|TRBV15|-
TGTGCCACCAGCAGAGATCCAGGACAGGGAGGTCAGCCCCAGCATTTT
CATSRDPGQGGQPQHF
>TRBJ2-2|14|-|TRBV11-3|few
TGTGCCAGCAGCTCAGGACAGTGGACCGGGGAGCTGTTTTTT
CASSSGQWTGELFF